These T cell receptor beta chains were read from a single sample in a study of beta chain features in type 1 diabetes. Generated by immunoSEQ multiplex PCR, the TCRdb table keeps only in-frame clones and is missing some. The repertoire holds about 320,000 clones, with roughly 15% as singletons. Sequencing was carried out using central memory CD4+ T cells from blood. The origin of the receptors is a man between 25 and 39 years old in good health. Each CDR3 is given with its conserved first and last residue. Size tells how often a clone was seen (once, few, many) or the class of an expanded clone, and some rows leave it out.

V,J,size,CDR3
TRBV10-3,TRBJ2-2,.,CAIRHSGSGNGELFF
TRBV6-5,TRBJ2-5,many,CASRTPLGETQYF
TRBV4-3,TRBJ2-1,few,CASSSGRFNEQFF
TRBV7-2,TRBJ2-7,few,CASSQAPPGSYEQYF
TRBV4-1,TRBJ2-7,.,CASSLSTRRGATISYEQYF
TRBV6-5,TRBJ1-5,.,CASSYDRDNQPQHF
TRBV6-1,TRBJ1-1,.,CASSHPAGLNTEAFF
TRBV19,TRBJ1-1,.,CASSMLRDTEAFF
TRBV7-8,TRBJ2-1,.,CASSLVGLRGHNEQFF
TRBV10-3,TRBJ2-2,once,CAISGLAGVSGELFF
TRBV18,TRBJ2-2,few,CASSPVRLAETGELFF
TRBV4-2,TRBJ2-7,many,CASSQIGPGKEQYF
TRBV5-6,TRBJ2-1,.,CASSLAGNEQFF
TRBV7-3,TRBJ2-1,many,CASSLGTSAINEQFF
TRBV5-1,TRBJ2-5,.,CASSLNFGSQETQYF
TRBV18,TRBJ1-1,few,CASSPEEGLNTEAFF
TRBV4-1,TRBJ2-5,few,CASSQAGTQETQYF
TRBV7-4,TRBJ1-5,.,CASSPTHKSLCSNQPQHF
TRBV11-1,TRBJ2-5,few,CASSLNSNVAGETQYF
TRBV7-2,TRBJ2-5,few,CASSLGSTRLETQYF